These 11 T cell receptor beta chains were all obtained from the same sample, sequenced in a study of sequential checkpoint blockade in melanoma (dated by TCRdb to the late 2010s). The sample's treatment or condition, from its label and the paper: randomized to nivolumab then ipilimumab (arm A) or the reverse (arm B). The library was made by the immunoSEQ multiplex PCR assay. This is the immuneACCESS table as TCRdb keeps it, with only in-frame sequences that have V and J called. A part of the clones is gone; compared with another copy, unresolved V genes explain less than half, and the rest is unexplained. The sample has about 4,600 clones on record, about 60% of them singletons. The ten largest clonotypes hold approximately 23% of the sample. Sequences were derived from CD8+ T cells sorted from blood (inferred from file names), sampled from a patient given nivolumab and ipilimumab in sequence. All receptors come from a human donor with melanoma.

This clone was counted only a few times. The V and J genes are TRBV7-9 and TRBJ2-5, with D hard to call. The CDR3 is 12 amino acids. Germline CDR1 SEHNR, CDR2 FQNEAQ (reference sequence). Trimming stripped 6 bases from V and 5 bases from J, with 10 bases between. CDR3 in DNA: TGTGCCAGCAGTCTAGGCCGGGAGACCCAGTACTTC. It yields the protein CASSLGRETQYF.

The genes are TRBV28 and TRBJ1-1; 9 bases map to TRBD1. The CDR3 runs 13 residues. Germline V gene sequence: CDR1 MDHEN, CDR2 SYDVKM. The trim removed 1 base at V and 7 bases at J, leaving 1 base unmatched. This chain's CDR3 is CASSLSGQGEAFF. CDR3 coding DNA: TGTGCCAGCAGTTTATCGGGACAGGGTGAAGCTTTCTTT.

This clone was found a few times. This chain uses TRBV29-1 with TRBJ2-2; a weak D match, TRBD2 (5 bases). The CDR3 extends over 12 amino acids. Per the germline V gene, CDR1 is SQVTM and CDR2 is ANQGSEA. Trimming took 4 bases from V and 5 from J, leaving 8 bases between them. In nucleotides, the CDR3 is TGCAGCGTTGTCGGGGATACCGGGGAGCTGTTTTTT. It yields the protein CSVVGDTGELFF.

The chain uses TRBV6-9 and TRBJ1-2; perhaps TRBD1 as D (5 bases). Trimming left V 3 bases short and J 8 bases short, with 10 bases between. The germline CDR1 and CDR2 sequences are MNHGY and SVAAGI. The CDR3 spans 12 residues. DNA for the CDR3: TGTGCCAGCAGTTACGGGGGTGCGGGCTACACCTTC. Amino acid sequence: CASSYGGAGYTF.

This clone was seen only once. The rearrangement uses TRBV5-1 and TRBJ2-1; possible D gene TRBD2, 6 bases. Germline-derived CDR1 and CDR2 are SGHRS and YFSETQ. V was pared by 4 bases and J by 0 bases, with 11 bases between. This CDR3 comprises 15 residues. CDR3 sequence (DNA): TGCGCCAGCAGCCGGGACTTCAGCTCCTACAATGAGCAGTTCTTC. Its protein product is CASSRDFSSYNEQFF.

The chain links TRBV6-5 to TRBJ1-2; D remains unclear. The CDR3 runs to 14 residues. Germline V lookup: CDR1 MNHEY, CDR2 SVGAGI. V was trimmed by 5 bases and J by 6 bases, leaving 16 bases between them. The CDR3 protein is CASSPSGRYDGYTF. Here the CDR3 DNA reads TGTGCCAGCAGTCCCTCGGGGAGGTACGATGGCTACACCTTC.

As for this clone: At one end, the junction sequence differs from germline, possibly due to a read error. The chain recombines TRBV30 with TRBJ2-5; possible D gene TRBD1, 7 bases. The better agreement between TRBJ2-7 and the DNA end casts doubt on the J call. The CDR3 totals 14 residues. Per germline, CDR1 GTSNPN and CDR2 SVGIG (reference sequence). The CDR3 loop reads CAWTAGRGAYEQYF. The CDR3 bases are TGCGCCTGGACTGCGGGCAGGGGGGCATACGAGCAGTACTTC.

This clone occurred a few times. CDR3 in DNA: TGCGCCAGCAGCCAAAGACCGGGACTAGCGGGAATTCCCTACAATGAGCAGTTCTTC. As protein: CASSQRPGLAGIPYNEQFF. The chain links TRBV4-3 to TRBJ2-1, with TRBD2 identical over 13 bases. CDR1 LGHNA and CDR2 YSLEER come from the germline V gene. V lost 2 bases to trimming and J lost 2 bases; unmatched junction nucleotides: 9. CDR3 length: 19 residues.

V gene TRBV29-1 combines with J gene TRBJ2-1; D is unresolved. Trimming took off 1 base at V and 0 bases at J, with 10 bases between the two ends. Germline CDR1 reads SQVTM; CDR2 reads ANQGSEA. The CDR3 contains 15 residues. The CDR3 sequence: CSVEGRLSSYNEQFF. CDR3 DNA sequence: TGCAGCGTTGAAGGCAGGCTGAGCTCCTACAATGAGCAGTTCTTC.

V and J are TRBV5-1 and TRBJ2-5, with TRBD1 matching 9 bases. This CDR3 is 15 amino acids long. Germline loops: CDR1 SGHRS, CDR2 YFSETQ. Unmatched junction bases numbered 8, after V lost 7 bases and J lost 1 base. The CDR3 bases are TGCGCCAGCGGCACCGGGACAGGGACCCAAGAGACCCAGTACTTC. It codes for CASGTGTGTQETQYF.

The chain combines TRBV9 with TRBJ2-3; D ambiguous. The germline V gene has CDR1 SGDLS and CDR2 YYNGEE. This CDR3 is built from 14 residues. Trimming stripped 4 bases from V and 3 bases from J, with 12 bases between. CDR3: CASSIDWITDTQYF. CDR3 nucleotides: TGTGCCAGCAGCATCGACTGGATTACAGATACGCAGTATTTT.